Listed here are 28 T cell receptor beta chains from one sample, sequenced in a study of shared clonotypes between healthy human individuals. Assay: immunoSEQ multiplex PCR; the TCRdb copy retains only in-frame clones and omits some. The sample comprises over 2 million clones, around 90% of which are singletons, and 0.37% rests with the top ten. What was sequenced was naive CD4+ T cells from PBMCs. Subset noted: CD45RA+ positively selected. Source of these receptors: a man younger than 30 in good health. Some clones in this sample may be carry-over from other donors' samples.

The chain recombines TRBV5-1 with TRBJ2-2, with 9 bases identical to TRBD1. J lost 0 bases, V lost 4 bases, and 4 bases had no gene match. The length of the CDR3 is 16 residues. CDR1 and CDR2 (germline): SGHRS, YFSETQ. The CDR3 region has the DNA TGCGCCAGCAGCCCGGGACAGGGACCGAACACCGGGGAGCTGTTTTTT. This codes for CASSPGQGPNTGELFF.

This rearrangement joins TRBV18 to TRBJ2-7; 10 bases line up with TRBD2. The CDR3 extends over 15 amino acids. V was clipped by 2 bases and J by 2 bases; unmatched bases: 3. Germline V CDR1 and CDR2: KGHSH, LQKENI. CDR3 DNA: TGTGCCAGCTCACCAACTAGCGGGGCTCCCTACGAGCAGTACTTC. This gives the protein CASSPTSGAPYEQYF.

The CDR3 region is CASGLSSYNEQFF. Here the CDR3 DNA reads TGCGCCAGCGGCCTTAGCTCCTACAATGAGCAGTTCTTC. V and J are TRBV4-1 and TRBJ2-1; D ambiguous. This CDR3 has 13 amino acids. Germline V gene sequence: CDR1 MGHRA, CDR2 YSYEKL. The V gene lost 8 bases and the J gene lost 0 bases, with 8 bases spanning the gap.

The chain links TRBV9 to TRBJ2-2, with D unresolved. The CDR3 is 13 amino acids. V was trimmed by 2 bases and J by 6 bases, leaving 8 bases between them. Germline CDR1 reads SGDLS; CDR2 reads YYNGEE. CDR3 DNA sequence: TGTGCCAGCAGCGTCCAAGATCCCGGGGAGCTGTTTTTT. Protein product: CASSVQDPGELFF.

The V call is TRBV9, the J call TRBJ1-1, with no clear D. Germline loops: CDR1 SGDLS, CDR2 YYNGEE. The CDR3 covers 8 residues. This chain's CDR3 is CGDTEAFF. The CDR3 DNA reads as TGTGGAGACACTGAAGCTTTCTTT.

In nucleotides, the CDR3 is TGTGCCAGCAGTCTCGTAGGAGGAGGTGTCGGGGAGCTGTTTTTT. The encoded protein is CASSLVGGGVGELFF. This chain uses TRBV27 with TRBJ2-2, with D tentatively TRBD2 (5 bases). V lost 5 bases to trimming and J lost 7 bases, with 17 bases between them. The CDR3 totals 15 residues. Germline V gene data show CDR1 as MNHEY and CDR2 as SMNVEV (reference sequence).

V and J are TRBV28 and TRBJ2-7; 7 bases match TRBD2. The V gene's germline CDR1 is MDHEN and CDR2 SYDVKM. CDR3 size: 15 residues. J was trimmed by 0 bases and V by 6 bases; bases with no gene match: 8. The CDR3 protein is CASSQSGMGSYEQYF. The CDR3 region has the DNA TGTGCCAGCAGCCAGAGCGGGATGGGCTCCTACGAGCAGTACTTC.

The CDR3 sequence: CASRVEADEQYF. CDR3 sequence (DNA): TGCGCCAGCAGGGTAGAGGCGGACGAGCAGTACTTC. V gene TRBV4-3 combines with J gene TRBJ2-7, with no clear D. Between the trimmed V and J ends, which lost 6 bases and 5 bases, there was a span of 11 bases. Germline CDR1 is LGHNA and CDR2 is YSLEER. CDR3 length equals 12 residues.

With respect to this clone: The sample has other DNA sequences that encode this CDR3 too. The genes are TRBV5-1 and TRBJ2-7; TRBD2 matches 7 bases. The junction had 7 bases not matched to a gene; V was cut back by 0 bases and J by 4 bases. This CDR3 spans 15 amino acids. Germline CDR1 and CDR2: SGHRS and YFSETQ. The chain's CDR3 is CASSLGAGSRYEQYF. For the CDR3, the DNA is TGCGCCAGCAGCTTGGGAGCGGGATCCCGTTACGAGCAGTACTTC.

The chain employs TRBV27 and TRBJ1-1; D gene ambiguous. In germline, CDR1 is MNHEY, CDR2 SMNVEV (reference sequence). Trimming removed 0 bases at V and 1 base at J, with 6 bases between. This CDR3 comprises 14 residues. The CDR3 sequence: CASSLSRANTEAFF. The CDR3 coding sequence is TGTGCCAGCAGTTTATCGAGGGCGAACACTGAAGCTTTCTTT.

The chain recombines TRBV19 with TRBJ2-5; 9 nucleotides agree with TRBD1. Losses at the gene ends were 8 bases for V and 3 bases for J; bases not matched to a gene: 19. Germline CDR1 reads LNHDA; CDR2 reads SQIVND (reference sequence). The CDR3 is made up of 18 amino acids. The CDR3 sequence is CASAVTGGFITQKETQYF. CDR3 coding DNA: TGTGCCAGTGCCGTGACAGGGGGATTTATCACACAAAAAGAGACCCAGTACTTC.

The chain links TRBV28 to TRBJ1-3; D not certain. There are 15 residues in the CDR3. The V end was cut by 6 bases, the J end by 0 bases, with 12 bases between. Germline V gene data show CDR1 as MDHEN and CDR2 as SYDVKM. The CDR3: CASSLREISGNTIYF. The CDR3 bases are TGTGCCAGCAGCCTTCGAGAGATCTCTGGAAACACCATATATTTT.

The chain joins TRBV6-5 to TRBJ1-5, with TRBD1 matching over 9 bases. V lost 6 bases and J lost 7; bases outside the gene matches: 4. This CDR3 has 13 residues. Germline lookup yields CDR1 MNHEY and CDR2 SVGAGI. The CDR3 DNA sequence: TGTGCCAGCAGCCGGGACAGGGTCCAGCCCCAGCATTTT. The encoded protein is CASSRDRVQPQHF.

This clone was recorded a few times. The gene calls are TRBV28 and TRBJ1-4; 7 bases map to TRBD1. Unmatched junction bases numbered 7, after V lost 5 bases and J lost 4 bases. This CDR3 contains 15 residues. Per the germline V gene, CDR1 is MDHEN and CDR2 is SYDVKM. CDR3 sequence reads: CASSIQQGRNEKLFF. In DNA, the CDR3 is TGTGCCAGCAGTATTCAACAGGGGCGTAATGAAAAACTGTTTTTT.

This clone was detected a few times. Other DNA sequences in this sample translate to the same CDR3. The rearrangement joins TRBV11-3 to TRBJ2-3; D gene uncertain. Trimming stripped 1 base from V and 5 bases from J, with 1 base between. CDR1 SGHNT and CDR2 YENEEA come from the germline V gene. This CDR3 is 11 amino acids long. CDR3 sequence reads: CASSLGDTQYF. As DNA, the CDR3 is TGTGCCAGCAGCTTAGGAGATACGCAGTATTTT.

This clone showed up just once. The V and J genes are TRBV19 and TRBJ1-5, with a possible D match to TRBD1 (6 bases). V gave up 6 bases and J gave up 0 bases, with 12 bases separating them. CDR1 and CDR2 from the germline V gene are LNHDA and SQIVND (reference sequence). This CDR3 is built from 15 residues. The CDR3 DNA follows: TGTGCCAGTAGCCGTTACAGGGATAGCAATCAGCCCCAGCATTTT. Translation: CASSRYRDSNQPQHF.

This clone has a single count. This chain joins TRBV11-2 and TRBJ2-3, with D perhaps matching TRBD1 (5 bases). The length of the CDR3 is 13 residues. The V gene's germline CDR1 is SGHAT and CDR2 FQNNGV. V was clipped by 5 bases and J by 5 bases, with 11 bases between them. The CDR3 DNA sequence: TGTGCCAGCAGCGTCAGGGTCGGAGATACGCAGTATTTT. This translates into CASSVRVGDTQYF. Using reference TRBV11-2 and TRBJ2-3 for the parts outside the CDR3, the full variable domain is EAGVAQSPRYKIIEKRQSVAFWCNPISGHATLYWYQQILGQGPKLLIQFQNNGVVDDSQLPKDRFSAERLKGVDSTLKIQPAKLEDSAVYLCASSVRVGDTQYFGPGTRLTVL.

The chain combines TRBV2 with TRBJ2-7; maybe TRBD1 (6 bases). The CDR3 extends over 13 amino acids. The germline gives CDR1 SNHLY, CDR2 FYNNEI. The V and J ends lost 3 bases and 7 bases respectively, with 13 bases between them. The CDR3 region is CASSDEQGLEQYF. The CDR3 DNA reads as TGTGCCAGCAGTGATGAACAGGGTCTGGAGCAGTACTTC.

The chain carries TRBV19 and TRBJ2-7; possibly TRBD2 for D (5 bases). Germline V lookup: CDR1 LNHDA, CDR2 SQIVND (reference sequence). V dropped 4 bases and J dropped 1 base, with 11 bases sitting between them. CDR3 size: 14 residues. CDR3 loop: CASSSRRLSYEQYF. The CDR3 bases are TGTGCCAGTAGTAGTCGGAGGCTGTCCTACGAGCAGTACTTC.

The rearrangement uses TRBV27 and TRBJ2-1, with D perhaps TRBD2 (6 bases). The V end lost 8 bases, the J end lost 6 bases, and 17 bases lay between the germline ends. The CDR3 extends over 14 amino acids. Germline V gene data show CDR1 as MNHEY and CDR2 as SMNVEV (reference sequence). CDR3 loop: CASGLGLASNEQFF. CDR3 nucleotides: TGTGCCAGCGGTCTGGGGCTAGCGAGCAATGAGCAGTTCTTC.

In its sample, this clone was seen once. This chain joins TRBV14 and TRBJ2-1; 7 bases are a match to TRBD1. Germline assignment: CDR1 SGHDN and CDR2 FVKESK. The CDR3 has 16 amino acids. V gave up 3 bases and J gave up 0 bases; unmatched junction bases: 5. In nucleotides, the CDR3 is TGTGCCAGCAGCCACCCGGGACAGAGCTCCTACAATGAGCAGTTCTTC. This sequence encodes CASSHPGQSSYNEQFF.

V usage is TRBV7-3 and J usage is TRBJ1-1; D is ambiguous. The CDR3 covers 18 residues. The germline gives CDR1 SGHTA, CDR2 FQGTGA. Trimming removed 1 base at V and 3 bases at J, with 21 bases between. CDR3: CASSLKLVGGVGDTEAFF. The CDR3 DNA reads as TGTGCCAGCAGCTTAAAATTGGTGGGCGGGGTTGGGGACACTGAAGCTTTCTTT.

The CDR3 region is CASSTKSYNEQFF. Here the CDR3 DNA reads TGTGCCAGCAGCACCAAGTCCTACAATGAGCAGTTCTTC. The chain couples TRBV6-1 to TRBJ2-1; no definite D call. The CDR3 consists of 13 residues. V was clipped by 6 bases and J by 1 base, with 7 bases between them. The germline gives CDR1 MNHNS, CDR2 SASEGT.

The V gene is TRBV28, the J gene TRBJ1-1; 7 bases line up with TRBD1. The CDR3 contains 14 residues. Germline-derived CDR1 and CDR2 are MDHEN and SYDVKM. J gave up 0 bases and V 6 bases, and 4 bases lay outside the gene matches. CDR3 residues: CASRSDRVNTEAFF. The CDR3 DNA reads TGTGCCAGCAGATCAGACAGGGTGAACACTGAAGCTTTCTTT.

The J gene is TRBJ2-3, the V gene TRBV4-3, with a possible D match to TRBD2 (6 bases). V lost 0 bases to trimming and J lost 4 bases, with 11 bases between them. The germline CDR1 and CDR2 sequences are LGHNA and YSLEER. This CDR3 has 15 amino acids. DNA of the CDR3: TGCGCCAGCAGCCAAGATCCGACTAGTTCAGATACGCAGTATTTT. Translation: CASSQDPTSSDTQYF.

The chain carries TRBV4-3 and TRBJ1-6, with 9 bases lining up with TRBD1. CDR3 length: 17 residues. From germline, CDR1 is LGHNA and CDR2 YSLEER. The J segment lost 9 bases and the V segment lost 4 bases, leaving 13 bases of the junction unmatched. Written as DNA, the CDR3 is TGCGCCAGCAGCCTAAACCCCACGCGACAGGGGGTTTCACCCCTCCACTTT. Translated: CASSLNPTRQGVSPLHF.

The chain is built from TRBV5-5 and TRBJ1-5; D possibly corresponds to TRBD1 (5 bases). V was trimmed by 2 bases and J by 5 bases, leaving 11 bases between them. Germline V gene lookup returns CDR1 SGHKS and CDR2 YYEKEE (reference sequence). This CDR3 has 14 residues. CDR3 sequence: CASSFGRGYQPQHF. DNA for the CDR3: TGTGCCAGCAGCTTCGGACGGGGGTATCAGCCCCAGCATTTT.

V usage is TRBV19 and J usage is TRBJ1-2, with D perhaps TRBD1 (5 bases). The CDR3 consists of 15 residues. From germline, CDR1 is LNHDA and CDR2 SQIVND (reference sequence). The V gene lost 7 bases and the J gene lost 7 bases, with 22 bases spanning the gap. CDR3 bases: TGTGCCAGTACCCCGCGTCGGGTCATAAGGGGTGGCTACACCTTC. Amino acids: CASTPRRVIRGGYTF.